The rows below give T cell receptor beta chains drawn from one sample of a study of ipilimumab plus nivolumab after autologous stem cell transplantation. The assay was immunoSEQ multiplex PCR, and TCRdb's table has in-frame clones only and misses some. The table has 15,000 or so clones, approximately 80% seen once. The sequences come from PBMCs, collected in a trial of ipilimumab plus nivolumab as post-transplant consolidation. The receptors derive from a male donor with diffuse large B-cell lymphoma. CDR3s include the opening cysteine and the closing phenylalanine or tryptophan. A D gene is named only where the DNA matches it firmly. Clone size appears in some rows only: once, few, many, or a class for an expanded clone.

size: few
D: .
V: TRBV2
J: TRBJ2-2
DNA: TGTGCCAGCAGAGGGTTTAACACCGGGGAGCTGTTTTTT
CDR3: CASRGFNTGELFF

size: .
D: TRBD1
V: TRBV7-9
J: TRBJ1-1
DNA: TGTGCCAGCACCGTCGGGGGGACAGGGGCTTTAGAAGCTTTCTTT
CDR3: CASTVGGTGALEAFF

size: .
D: TRBD1
V: TRBV7-9
J: TRBJ2-2
DNA: TGTGCCAGCAGCCCGGGACAGGGGGCCGGCGGGGAGCTGTTTTTT
CDR3: CASSPGQGAGGELFF

size: .
D: .
V: TRBV14
J: TRBJ2-5
DNA: TGTGCCAGCAGCCACCCAGTGACAGGCCGGGAGACCCAGTACTTC
CDR3: CASSHPVTGRETQYF

size: .
D: .
V: TRBV19
J: TRBJ1-6
DNA: TGTGCCAGTAGTATCGGGATCGAGGACTGGGGCGTTTATAATTCACCCCTCCACTTT
CDR3: CASSIGIEDWGVYNSPLHF

size: .
D: .
V: TRBV28
J: TRBJ1-1
DNA: TGTGCCAGCAGTTGGACCGGGACACTGAACACTGAAGCTTTCTTT
CDR3: CASSWTGTLNTEAFF

size: .
D: .
V: TRBV14
J: TRBJ1-4
DNA: TGTGCCAGCAGCCAAGTTTTTACAGTAAATGAAAAACTGTTTTTT
CDR3: CASSQVFTVNEKLFF

size: .
D: .
V: TRBV4-3
J: TRBJ1-2
DNA: TGCGCCAGCAGCCACCGAAGGAACTATGGCTACACCTTC
CDR3: CASSHRRNYGYTF

size: .
D: .
V: TRBV7-9
J: TRBJ1-6
DNA: TGTGCCAGCAGCTCCTATAATTCACCCCTCCACTTT
CDR3: CASSSYNSPLHF

size: .
D: TRBD1
V: TRBV19
J: TRBJ2-7
DNA: TGTGCCAGTAGTATAGACCTAGGGACAGCCTCCTACTCCGAGCAGTACTTC
CDR3: CASSIDLGTASYSEQYF

size: few
D: TRBD1
V: TRBV28
J: TRBJ1-6
DNA: TGTGCCAGCAGTCCGTCAGGGGGTGGTTCACCCCTCCACTTT
CDR3: CASSPSGGGSPLHF

size: .
D: .
V: TRBV7-9
J: TRBJ2-7
DNA: TGTGCCAGCAGCTTATTCATACGGGGGAGCTCCTACGAGCAGTACTTC
CDR3: CASSLFIRGSSYEQYF

size: .
D: .
V: TRBV18
J: TRBJ2-5
DNA: TGTGCCAGCTCACCATCACAGCAAGAGACCCAGTACTTC
CDR3: CASSPSQQETQYF

size: .
D: .
V: TRBV18
J: TRBJ1-4
DNA: TGTGCCAGCTCACGGCAGGGTGCAACTAATGAAAAACTGTTTTTT
CDR3: CASSRQGATNEKLFF

size: once
D: .
V: TRBV7-9
J: TRBJ2-4
DNA: TGTGCCAGCAGCAAACAGGGGGGGAACATTCAGTACTTC
CDR3: CASSKQGGNIQYF

size: .
D: TRBD1
V: TRBV10-1
J: TRBJ1-2
DNA: TGCGCCAGCAGTGAGTGGAAGGGGGCGAGATATGGCTACACCTTC
CDR3: CASSEWKGARYGYTF

size: once
D: .
V: TRBV7-2
J: TRBJ1-1
DNA: TGTGCCAGCAGCCGACAGGTCGGAGACTGGAACACTGAAGCTTTCTTT
CDR3: CASSRQVGDWNTEAFF

size: .
D: .
V: TRBV5-8
J: TRBJ1-5
DNA: TGTGCCAGCAGCTTGGAGGGGGGCAATCAGCCCCAGCATTTT
CDR3: CASSLEGGNQPQHF

size: .
D: .
V: TRBV9
J: TRBJ2-1
DNA: TGTGCCAGCACCAGGGACACCAATGAGCAGTTCTTC
CDR3: CASTRDTNEQFF

size: .
D: .
V: TRBV7-2
J: TRBJ1-5
DNA: TGTGCCAGCAGCTTGTCGATAGATCAGCCCCAGCATTTT
CDR3: CASSLSIDQPQHF

size: .
D: TRBD1
V: TRBV7-9
J: TRBJ2-3
DNA: TGTGCCAGCAGCAGACAGGGGGCTCTTACAGATACGCAGTATTTT
CDR3: CASSRQGALTDTQYF

size: .
D: .
V: TRBV5-6
J: TRBJ2-3
DNA: TGTGCCAGCGCGAGTCGTCAAGCAGGCACAGATACGCAGTATTTT
CDR3: CASASRQAGTDTQYF

size: .
D: TRBD2
V: TRBV6-1
J: TRBJ2-7
DNA: TGTGCCAGCAGTGAAGGCCTTTGGGCTAGCGGGTTCTACGAGCAGTACTTC
CDR3: CASSEGLWASGFYEQYF

size: .
D: TRBD1
V: TRBV7-9
J: TRBJ2-7
DNA: TGTGCCAGCAGCCCCAAAGGAGGGACAGGGAACTACGAGCAGTACTTC
CDR3: CASSPKGGTGNYEQYF

size: medium-sized
D: TRBD1
V: TRBV30
J: TRBJ2-7
DNA: TGTGCCTGGAGTGTACCAGGGGGCGCCGAGCAGTACTTC
CDR3: CAWSVPGGAEQYF

size: .
D: .
V: TRBV15
J: TRBJ1-6
DNA: TGTGCCACCAGCAGTGGACAGAATAATTCACCCCTCCACTTT
CDR3: CATSSGQNNSPLHF

size: .
D: TRBD1
V: TRBV2
J: TRBJ1-4
DNA: TGTGCCACCTCCCCCCCAACTAGCGGTACAGGGGAGTTAATTTTT
CDR3: CATSPPTSGTGELIF

size: .
D: .
V: TRBV19
J: TRBJ1-6
DNA: TGTGCCAGTATGGAGTCGGCGTCCGCTAATAATTCACCCCTCCACTTT
CDR3: CASMESASANNSPLHF

size: .
D: .
V: TRBV5-6
J: TRBJ2-6
DNA: TGTGCCAGCACCCAGGGAGGTGCTGGGGCCAACGTCCTGACTTTC
CDR3: CASTQGGAGANVLTF